This T cell receptor beta chain stems from a study of T cell responses to AZD1222 COVID-19 vaccine. TCRdb keeps only in-frame clones here, not all; method: immunoSEQ multiplex PCR. The sample has some 140,000 clones, around 92% seen once. The sequencing here drew on peripheral blood, taken 28 days after the second AZD1222 dose. The sequence came from an adult who received the AZD1222 COVID-19 vaccine.

The CDR3 nucleotides are TGTGCCAGCAGCCAATATCAGGGCTATGGCTACACCTTC. Its translation: CASSQYQGYGYTF. The rearrangement links TRBV14 to TRBJ1-2; D is perhaps TRBD1 (5 bases). Germline lookup yields CDR1 SGHDN and CDR2 FVKESK. Trimming pared 2 bases from V and 4 bases from J, leaving 8 bases between. CDR3 size: 13 residues.